These 27 T cell receptor beta chains were all obtained from the same sample, sequenced in a study of CD8 T cells in Susac syndrome. After extraction with the RNeasy kit, roughly 0.45 to 1 ug of the RNA was reverse transcribed using random hexamers. Using its own MiXCR run on the immunoSEQ multiplex PCR reads, TCRdb lists one record per CDR3 protein. The sample has about 210,000 distinct CDR3 sequences, 95% seen once. The sequenced sample consisted of CD4+ T cells from PBMCs. The receptors stem from a human donor with multiple sclerosis.

The chain employs TRBV20-1 and TRBJ1-2; D perhaps matches TRBD1 (6 bases). Trimming cost V 4 bases and J 6 bases, with 12 bases left between them. CDR3 size: 12 residues. The V gene's germline CDR1 is DFQATT and CDR2 SNEGSKA (reference sequence). The CDR3 nucleotides read TGCAGTGCTACAAGGGCAGGGGATGGCTACACCTTC. Its translation is CSATRAGDGYTF.

The J gene is TRBJ2-1, the V gene TRBV11-2, with D tentatively TRBD2 (6 bases). The V gene lost 5 bases and the J gene lost 9 bases, with 11 bases spanning the gap. CDR3 length: 12 amino acids. Per the germline V gene, CDR1 is SGHAT and CDR2 is FQNNGV. CDR3 amino acids: CASSPIAVEQFF. CDR3 sequence (DNA): TGTGCCAGCAGCCCTATAGCGGTTGAGCAGTTCTTC.

The rearrangement links TRBV27 to TRBJ2-5, with D unclear. Germline assignment: CDR1 MNHEY and CDR2 SMNVEV (reference sequence). The germline V and J ends were trimmed by 3 bases and 11 bases, with 22 bases remaining between them. This CDR3 has 15 residues. The CDR3, as DNA: TGTGCCAGCAGTTTGCTGGGTGGGGTCGGGCTGTATCAGTACTTC. It yields the protein CASSLLGGVGLYQYF.

The chain combines TRBV24-1 with TRBJ2-1; possibly TRBD1 for D (5 bases). Looked up from germline, CDR1 is KGHDR and CDR2 is SFDVKD. The CDR3 is 14 residues long. V dropped 5 bases and J dropped 7 bases, with 14 bases sitting between them. The CDR3: CATSGGAEANEQFF. In nucleotides, the CDR3 is TGTGCCACCAGTGGTGGGGCAGAGGCGAATGAGCAGTTCTTC.

This clonotype has just one count. The V gene is TRBV3-1, the J gene TRBJ2-1; 12 bases line up with TRBD1. CDR3 length: 15 amino acids. The germline V gene encodes CDR1 LGHDT and CDR2 YNNKEL (reference sequence). Trimming took 5 bases from V and 8 from J; bases not matched to a gene: 7. In DNA form, the CDR3 reads TGTGCCAGCAGCGAGCGGGGACAGGGGGCCCATGAGCAGTTCTTC. It specifies CASSERGQGAHEQFF.

The V call is TRBV30, the J call TRBJ1-2, with TRBD1 matching over 8 bases. CDR3 size: 14 residues. V gave up 0 bases and J gave up 2 bases; unmatched junction bases: 2. The germline V gene has CDR1 GTSNPN and CDR2 SVGIG (reference sequence). The CDR3 spells CAWSVQGGNYGYTF. Here the CDR3 DNA reads TGTGCCTGGAGTGTACAGGGGGGGAACTATGGCTACACCTTC.

The rearrangement joins TRBV20-1 to TRBJ1-1; D is unresolved. Germline assignment: CDR1 DFQATT and CDR2 SNEGSKA (reference sequence). Trimming removed 3 bases from V and 7 bases from J, with 6 bases in between. The length of the CDR3 is 10 residues. The DNA of the CDR3 is TGCAGTGCTAGGACGGTTGAAGCTTTCTTT. Amino acid sequence: CSARTVEAFF.

The J gene is TRBJ2-1, the V gene TRBV6-1; 7 bases are a match to TRBD2. The CDR3 spans 14 residues. The ends lost 6 bases at V and 3 bases at J; junction bases unmatched: 5. Germline assignment: CDR1 MNHNS and CDR2 SASEGT. The CDR3 nucleotides read TGTGCCAGCAGGGAGCGGGATTACTACAATGAGCAGTTCTTC. Translated, it gives CASRERDYYNEQFF.

This rearrangement joins TRBV23-1 to TRBJ1-5; D gene uncertain. TRBV23-1 falls under the ORF class, with uncertain function. Trimming cost V 3 bases and J 2 bases, with 14 bases left between them. This CDR3 region has 16 residues. The DNA of the CDR3 is TGCGCCAGCAGTCACGCTGACGGAATTCGCAATCAGCCCCAGCATTTT. It encodes CASSHADGIRNQPQHF.

The CDR3 DNA follows: TGTGCCAGTACCCGACAGGAGACTATGAACACTGAAGCTTTCTTT. It codes for CASTRQETMNTEAFF. The chain carries TRBV19 and TRBJ1-1, with a tentative D call TRBD1 (6 bases). The CDR3 totals 15 residues. V was pared by 7 bases and J by 0 bases, with 15 bases between. Per the germline V gene, CDR1 is LNHDA and CDR2 is SQIVND (reference sequence).

The chain uses TRBV2 and TRBJ2-7; unclear D gene. Looked up from germline, CDR1 is SNHLY and CDR2 is FYNNEI. This CDR3 contains 11 residues. Between the trimmed V and J ends, which lost 7 bases and 4 bases, there was a span of 8 bases. The CDR3, as DNA: TGTGCCAGCAAAATCGGGTACGAGCAGTACTTC. Protein product: CASKIGYEQYF. The full variable domain, completed using reference TRBV2 and TRBJ2-7, is EPEVTQTPSHQVTQMGQEVILRCVPISNHLYFYWYRQILGQKVEFLVSFYNNEISEKSEIFDDQFSVERPDGSNFTLKIRSTKLEDSAMYFCASKIGYEQYFGPGTRLTVT.

About this clonotype itself: A read error is possible here, since a much larger clone lies one base away. The rearrangement uses TRBV11-2 and TRBJ2-3, with D unresolved. V was trimmed by 3 bases and J by 3 bases, leaving 4 bases between them. The CDR3 sequence is 12 residues long. CDR1 and CDR2 (germline): SGHAT, FQNNGV. The DNA of the CDR3 is TGTGCCAGCAGCTTGTGGACAGATACGCAGTATTTT. This codes for CASSLWTDTQYF.

The chain recombines TRBV27 with TRBJ2-7, with D possibly TRBD1 on 6 matching bases. Trimming pared 5 bases from V and 9 bases from J, leaving 11 bases between. Germline-derived CDR1 and CDR2 are MNHEY and SMNVEV (reference sequence). The CDR3 has 11 amino acids. The CDR3 sequence: CASSIQGGQYF. CDR3 sequence (DNA): TGTGCCAGCAGTATACAGGGCGGGCAGTACTTC.

The chain recombines TRBV15 with TRBJ2-1; D uncertain. Looked up from germline, CDR1 is LNHNV and CDR2 is YYDKDF (reference sequence). V shed 1 base and J shed 7 bases, with 17 bases lying between them. CDR3 size: 16 residues. This CDR3 is CATSRAPRSSLNEQFF. The CDR3 DNA reads TGTGCCACCAGCAGAGCCCCTCGGAGTAGCCTGAATGAGCAGTTCTTC.

The chain carries TRBV11-2 and TRBJ2-5, with unresolved D. The CDR3 totals 15 residues. From germline, CDR1 is SGHAT and CDR2 FQNNGV. Trimming stripped 1 base from V and 1 base from J, with 10 bases between. CDR3 loop: CASSLVGRIQETQYF. In DNA form, the CDR3 reads TGTGCCAGCAGCTTAGTAGGCCGAATCCAAGAGACCCAGTACTTC.

This clonotype has a handful of counts. This rearrangement joins TRBV30 to TRBJ1-1; D ambiguous. V was clipped by 0 bases and J by 1 base, with 6 bases between them. The CDR3 runs 13 residues. Germline loops: CDR1 GTSNPN, CDR2 SVGIG (reference sequence). The CDR3 coding sequence is TGTGCCTGGAGTGTAGATCGGAACACTGAAGCTTTCTTT. It is translated as CAWSVDRNTEAFF.

This sequence joins TRBV2 and TRBJ1-1; weak D call: TRBD1 (6 bases). Germline V gives CDR1 SNHLY, CDR2 FYNNEI. The V gene lost 2 bases and the J gene lost 3 bases, with 7 bases spanning the gap. The CDR3 has 13 amino acids. DNA for the CDR3: TGTGCCAGCAGTGAACAGGGGTACACTGAAGCTTTCTTT. Translating it yields CASSEQGYTEAFF.

This chain links TRBV3-1 with TRBJ1-1, with D perhaps matching TRBD1 (5 bases). CDR1 is LGHDT, CDR2 YNNKEL, per germline (reference sequence). The CDR3 loop spans 12 amino acids. V was pared by 2 bases and J by 6 bases, with 7 bases between. CDR3 nucleotide sequence: TGTGCCAGCAGCCAACAGGGATCTGAAGCTTTCTTT. This codes for CASSQQGSEAFF.

The chain recombines TRBV9 with TRBJ2-4; D assignment may be TRBD1 or TRBD2 (6 bases each). Germline-derived CDR1 and CDR2 are SGDLS and YYNGEE. CDR3 length: 15 amino acids. Trimming left V 7 bases short and J 2 bases short, with 16 bases between. Here the CDR3 DNA reads TGTGCCAGCGTTGAGGGGGGCTTATCCAAAAACATTCAGTACTTC. It codes for CASVEGGLSKNIQYF.

This rearrangement joins TRBV29-1 to TRBJ2-2; TRBD2 is a possible D gene (6 bases). CDR3 length equals 14 residues. Germline CDR1 SQVTM, CDR2 ANQGSEA. Trimming stripped 4 bases from V and 1 base from J, with 10 bases between. CDR3 in DNA: TGCAGCGTTGGATTAGCGGTGAACACCGGGGAGCTGTTTTTT. Translated: CSVGLAVNTGELFF.

The chain links TRBV25-1 to TRBJ2-7, with D possibly matching TRBD1 (6 bases). The CDR3 covers 15 residues. Germline CDR1 is MGHDK and CDR2 is SYGVNS. V lost 1 base, J lost 2 bases, and 12 bases lay in between. The CDR3 DNA reads as TGTGCCAGCAGTGAATCGACAGGCCCCACCTACGAGCAGTACTTC. Protein sequence: CASSESTGPTYEQYF.

This clonotype was detected only once. This sequence joins TRBV20-1 and TRBJ2-3; the match to TRBD2 covers 16 bases. The CDR3 length is 15 residues. V gave up 0 bases and J gave up 6 bases; unmatched junction bases: 0. Germline V CDR1 and CDR2: DFQATT, SNEGSKA (reference sequence). The CDR3, as DNA: TGCAGTGCTAGAGAGGGACTAGCGGGGGGGGATACGCAGTATTTT. It yields the protein CSAREGLAGGDTQYF.

V is TRBV15 and J is TRBJ2-7; a weak D match, TRBD2 (7 bases). Germline V gene sequence: CDR1 LNHNV, CDR2 YYDKDF (reference sequence). The CDR3 is 15 residues long. V lost 1 base, J lost 5 bases, and 15 bases lay in between. The CDR3 region is CATSRVRGLRHEQYF. CDR3 sequence (DNA): TGTGCCACCAGCAGAGTGCGGGGGCTACGCCACGAGCAGTACTTC.

The chain uses TRBV20-1 and TRBJ1-4, with D unresolved. This CDR3 has 11 amino acids. Germline V gene data show CDR1 as DFQATT and CDR2 as SNEGSKA (reference sequence). Trimming cost V 5 bases and J 5 bases, with 6 bases left between them. CDR3 bases: TGCAGTGCTGGCAGGAATGAAAAACTGTTTTTT. Protein sequence: CSAGRNEKLFF.

The rearrangement links TRBV6-1 to TRBJ2-5; TRBD1 might be the D (6 bases). Germline values: CDR1 MNHNS, CDR2 SASEGT. The V end lost 3 bases, the J end lost 4 bases, and 12 bases lay between the germline ends. The CDR3 is 14 residues long. For the CDR3, the DNA is TGTGCCAGCAGTGATCTCAGGGGTCGAGAGACCCAGTACTTC. Residues: CASSDLRGRETQYF.

This clonotype has only one observation. The chain links TRBV29-1 to TRBJ1-2; perhaps TRBD1 as D (6 bases). This CDR3 is 12 amino acids long. V was cut by 3 bases and J by 4 bases, with 9 bases left in between. Germline V gives CDR1 SQVTM, CDR2 ANQGSEA. The CDR3 loop is CSVERDIYGYTF. The CDR3 bases are TGCAGCGTTGAGCGGGACATCTATGGCTACACCTTC.

The rearrangement joins TRBV7-6 to TRBJ2-3, with unresolved D. V lost 5 bases to trimming and J lost 5 bases, with 11 bases between them. CDR3 size: 13 residues. Per the germline V gene, CDR1 is SGHVS and CDR2 is FNYEAQ. The CDR3 is CASSPRAGDTQYF. The CDR3 coding sequence is TGTGCCAGCAGCCCTAGGGCTGGAGATACGCAGTATTTT.